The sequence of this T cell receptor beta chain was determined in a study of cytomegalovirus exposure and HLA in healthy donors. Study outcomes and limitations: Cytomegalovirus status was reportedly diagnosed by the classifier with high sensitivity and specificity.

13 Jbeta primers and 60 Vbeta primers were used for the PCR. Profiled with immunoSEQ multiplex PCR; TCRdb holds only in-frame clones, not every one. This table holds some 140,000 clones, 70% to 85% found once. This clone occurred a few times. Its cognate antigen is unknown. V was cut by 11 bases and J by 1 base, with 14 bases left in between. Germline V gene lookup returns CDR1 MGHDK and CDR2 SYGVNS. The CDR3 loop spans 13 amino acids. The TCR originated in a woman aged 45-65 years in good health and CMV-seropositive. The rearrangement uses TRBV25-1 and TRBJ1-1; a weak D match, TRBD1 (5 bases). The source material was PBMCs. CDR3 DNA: TGTGCCTCACTGGGACTCCCGAACACTGAAGCTTTCTTT. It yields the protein CASLGLPNTEAFF.